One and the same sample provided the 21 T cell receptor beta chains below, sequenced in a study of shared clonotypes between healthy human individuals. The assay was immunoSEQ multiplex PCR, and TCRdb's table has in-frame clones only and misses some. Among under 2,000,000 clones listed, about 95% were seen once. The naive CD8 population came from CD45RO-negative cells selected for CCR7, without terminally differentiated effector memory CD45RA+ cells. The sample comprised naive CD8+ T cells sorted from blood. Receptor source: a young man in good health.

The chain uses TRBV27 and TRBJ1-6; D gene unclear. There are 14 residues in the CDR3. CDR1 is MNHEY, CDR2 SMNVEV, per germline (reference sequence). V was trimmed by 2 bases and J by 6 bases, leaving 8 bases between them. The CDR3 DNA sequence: TGTGCCAGCAGTTTAAGCCCGCTTAATTCACCCCTCCACTTT. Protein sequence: CASSLSPLNSPLHF.

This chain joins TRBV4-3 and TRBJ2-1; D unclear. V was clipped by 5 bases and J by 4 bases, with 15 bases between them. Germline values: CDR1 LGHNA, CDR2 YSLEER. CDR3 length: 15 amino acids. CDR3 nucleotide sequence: TGCGCCAGCAGCAGGCTATTAGGGCCTTACAATGAGCAGTTCTTC. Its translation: CASSRLLGPYNEQFF.

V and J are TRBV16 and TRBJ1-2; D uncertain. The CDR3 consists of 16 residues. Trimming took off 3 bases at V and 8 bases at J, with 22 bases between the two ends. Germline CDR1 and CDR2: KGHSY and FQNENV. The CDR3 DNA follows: TGTGCCAGCAGCCAGAGTTTGTTAAGGGAGGAGTTGGGCTACACCTTC. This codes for CASSQSLLREELGYTF.

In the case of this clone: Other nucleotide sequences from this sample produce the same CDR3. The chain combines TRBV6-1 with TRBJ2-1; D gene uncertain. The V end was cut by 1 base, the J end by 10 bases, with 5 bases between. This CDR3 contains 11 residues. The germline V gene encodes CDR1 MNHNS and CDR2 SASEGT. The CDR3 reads CASSEGGEQFF. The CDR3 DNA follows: TGTGCCAGCAGTGAAGGGGGAGAGCAGTTCTTC.

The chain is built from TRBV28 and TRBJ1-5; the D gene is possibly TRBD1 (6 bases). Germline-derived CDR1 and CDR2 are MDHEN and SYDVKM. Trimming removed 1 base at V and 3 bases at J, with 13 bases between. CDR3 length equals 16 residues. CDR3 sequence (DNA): TGTGCCAGCAGTTTATTACTGGGACAACCCAATCAGCCCCAGCATTTT. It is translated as CASSLLLGQPNQPQHF.

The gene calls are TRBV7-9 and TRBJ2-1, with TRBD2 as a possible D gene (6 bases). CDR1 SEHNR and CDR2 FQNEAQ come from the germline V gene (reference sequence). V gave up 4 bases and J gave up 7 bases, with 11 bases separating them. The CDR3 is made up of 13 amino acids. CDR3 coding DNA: TGTGCCAGCAGCTCCCGACTAGGAAATGAGCAGTTCTTC. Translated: CASSSRLGNEQFF.

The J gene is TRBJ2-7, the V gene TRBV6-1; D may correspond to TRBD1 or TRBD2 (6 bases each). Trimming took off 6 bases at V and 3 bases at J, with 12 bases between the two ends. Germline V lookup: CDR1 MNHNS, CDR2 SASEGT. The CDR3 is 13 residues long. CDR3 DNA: TGTGCCAGCAGGGGGGGCGGCGGCTACGAGCAGTACTTC. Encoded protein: CASRGGGGYEQYF.

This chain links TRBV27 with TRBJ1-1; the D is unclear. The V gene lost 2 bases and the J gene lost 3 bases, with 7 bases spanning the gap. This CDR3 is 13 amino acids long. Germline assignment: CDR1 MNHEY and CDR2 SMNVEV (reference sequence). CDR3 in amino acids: CASSLNYYTEAFF. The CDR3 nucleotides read TGTGCCAGCAGTTTAAATTATTACACTGAAGCTTTCTTT.

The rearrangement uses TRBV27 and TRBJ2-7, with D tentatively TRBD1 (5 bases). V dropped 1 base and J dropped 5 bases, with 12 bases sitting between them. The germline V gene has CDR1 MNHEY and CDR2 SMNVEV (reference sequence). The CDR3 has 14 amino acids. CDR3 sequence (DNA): TGTGCCAGCAGTTTATTAGGGGAAGTCAACGAGCAGTACTTC. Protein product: CASSLLGEVNEQYF.

The CDR3 nucleotides are TGTGCCATCAGTGGGACTAGCGGGGTGTCCTACGAGCAGTACTTC. Translated, it gives CAISGTSGVSYEQYF. V usage is TRBV10-3 and J usage is TRBJ2-7; 12 bases are a match to TRBD2. With V trimmed by 4 bases and J by 1 base, 2 bases remained unmatched. Germline assignment: CDR1 ENHRY and CDR2 SYGVKD. The CDR3 has 15 residues.

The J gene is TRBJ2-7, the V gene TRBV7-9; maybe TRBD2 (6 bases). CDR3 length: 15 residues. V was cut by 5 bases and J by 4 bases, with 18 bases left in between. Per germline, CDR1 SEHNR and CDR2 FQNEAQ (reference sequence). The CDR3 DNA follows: TGTGCCAGCAGCCCGCCAGCCGGGACTTTTTACGAGCAGTACTTC. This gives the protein CASSPPAGTFYEQYF.

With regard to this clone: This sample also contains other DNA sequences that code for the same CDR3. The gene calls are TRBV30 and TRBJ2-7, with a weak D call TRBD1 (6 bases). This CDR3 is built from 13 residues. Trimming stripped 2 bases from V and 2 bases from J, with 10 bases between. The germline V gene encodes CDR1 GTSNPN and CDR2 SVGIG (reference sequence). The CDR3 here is CAWSIDRTYEQYF. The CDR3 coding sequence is TGTGCCTGGAGTATTGACAGGACCTACGAGCAGTACTTC.

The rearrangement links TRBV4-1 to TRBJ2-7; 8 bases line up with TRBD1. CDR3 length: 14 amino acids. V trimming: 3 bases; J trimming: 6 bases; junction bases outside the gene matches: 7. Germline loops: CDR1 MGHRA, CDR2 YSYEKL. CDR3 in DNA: TGCGCCAGCAGCCAGAGACAGGGGTGGGGCGAGCAGTACTTC. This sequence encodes CASSQRQGWGEQYF.

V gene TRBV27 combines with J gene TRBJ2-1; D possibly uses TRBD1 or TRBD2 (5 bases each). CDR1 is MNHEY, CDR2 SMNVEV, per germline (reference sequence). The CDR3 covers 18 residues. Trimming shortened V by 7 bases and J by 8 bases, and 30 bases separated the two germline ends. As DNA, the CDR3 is TGTGCCAGCACCAACCTAGGCCCAAACGGGGCAGCGGCCCATGAGCAGTTCTTC. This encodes CASTNLGPNGAAAHEQFF.

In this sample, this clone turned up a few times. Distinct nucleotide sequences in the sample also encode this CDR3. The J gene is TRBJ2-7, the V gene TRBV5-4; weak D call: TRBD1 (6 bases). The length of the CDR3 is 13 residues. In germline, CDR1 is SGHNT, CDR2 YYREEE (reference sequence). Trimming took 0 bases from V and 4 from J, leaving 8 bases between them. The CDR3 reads CASSLGTVYEQYF. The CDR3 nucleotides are TGTGCCAGCAGCTTGGGGACAGTATACGAGCAGTACTTC.

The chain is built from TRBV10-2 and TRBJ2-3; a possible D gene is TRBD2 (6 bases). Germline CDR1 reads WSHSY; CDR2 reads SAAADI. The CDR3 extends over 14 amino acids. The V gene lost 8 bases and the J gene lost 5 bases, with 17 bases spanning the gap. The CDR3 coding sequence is TGCGCCAGCCAGCACGGGGGAATGGGAGATACGCAGTATTTT. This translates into CASQHGGMGDTQYF.

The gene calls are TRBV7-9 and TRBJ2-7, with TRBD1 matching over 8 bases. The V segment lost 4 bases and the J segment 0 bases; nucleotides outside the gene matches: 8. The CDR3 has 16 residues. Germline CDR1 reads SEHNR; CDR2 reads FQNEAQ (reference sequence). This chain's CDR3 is CASSSAGQGYSYEQYF. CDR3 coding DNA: TGTGCCAGCAGCTCAGCTGGACAGGGATACTCCTACGAGCAGTACTTC.

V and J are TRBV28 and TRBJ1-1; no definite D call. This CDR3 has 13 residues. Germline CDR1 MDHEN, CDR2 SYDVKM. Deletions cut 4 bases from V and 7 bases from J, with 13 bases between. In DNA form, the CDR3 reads TGTGCCAGCAGTTCCCGCCTCACACATGAAGCTTTCTTT. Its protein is CASSSRLTHEAFF.

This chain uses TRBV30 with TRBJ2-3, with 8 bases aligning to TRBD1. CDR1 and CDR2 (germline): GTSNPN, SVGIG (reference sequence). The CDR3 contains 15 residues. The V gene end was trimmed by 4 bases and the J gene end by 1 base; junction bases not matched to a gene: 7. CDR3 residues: CAWTGQGVGTDTQYF. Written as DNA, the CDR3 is TGTGCCTGGACCGGACAGGGCGTAGGCACAGATACGCAGTATTTT. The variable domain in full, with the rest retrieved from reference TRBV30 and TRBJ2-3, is SQTIHQWPATLVQPVGSPLSLECTVEGTSNPNLYWYRQAAGRGLQLLFYSVGIGQISSEVPQNLSASRPQDRQFILSSKKLLLSDSGFYLCAWTGQGVGTDTQYFGPGTRLTVL.

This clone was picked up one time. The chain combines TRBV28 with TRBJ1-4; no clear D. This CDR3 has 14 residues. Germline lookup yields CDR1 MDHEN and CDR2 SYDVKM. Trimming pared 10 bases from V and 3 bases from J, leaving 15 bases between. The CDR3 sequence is CATRDSGANEKLFF. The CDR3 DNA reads TGTGCCACAAGGGATTCTGGAGCTAATGAAAAACTGTTTTTT.

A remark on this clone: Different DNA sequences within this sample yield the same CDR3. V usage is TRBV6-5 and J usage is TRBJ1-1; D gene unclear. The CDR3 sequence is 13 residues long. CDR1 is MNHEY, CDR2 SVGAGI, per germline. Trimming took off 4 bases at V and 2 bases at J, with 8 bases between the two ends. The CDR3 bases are TGTGCCAGCAGTTTCGGCCCTAACACTGAAGCTTTCTTT. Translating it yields CASSFGPNTEAFF.